The rows below give T cell receptor beta chains drawn from one sample of a study of T cell responses to AZD1222 COVID-19 vaccine. The protocol was immunoSEQ multiplex PCR, while the TCRdb copy is restricted to in-frame clones and leaves out a portion. The data hold 170,000 or so clones, with around 90% observed a single time. The source was peripheral blood, collected 28 days after the second AZD1222 dose. Receptor source: an adult who received the AZD1222 COVID-19 vaccine. The CDR3 runs from the conserved cysteine through the conserved F or W. A D gene is named only where the DNA matches it firmly. The size entry is marked missing in some rows and otherwise reads once, few, many or a size class.

j_call: TRBJ1-3
v_call: TRBV7-8
clone_size: once
d_call: TRBD1
cdr3_aa: CASSSRDRAGNTIYF
cdr3_nt: TGTGCCAGCAGCTCAAGGGACAGGGCTGGAAACACCATATATTTT

j_call: TRBJ2-1
v_call: TRBV6-5
clone_size: -
d_call: -
cdr3_aa: CASRGVHEQFF
cdr3_nt: TGTGCCAGCCGCGGAGTCCATGAGCAGTTCTTC

j_call: TRBJ1-5
v_call: TRBV19
clone_size: -
d_call: TRBD1
cdr3_aa: CASMPRDRGSNQPQHF
cdr3_nt: TGTGCCAGTATGCCCAGAGACAGGGGAAGCAATCAGCCCCAGCATTTT

j_call: TRBJ1-3
v_call: TRBV12-3/TRBV12-4
clone_size: -
d_call: -
cdr3_aa: CASSWGTGNTIYF
cdr3_nt: TGTGCCAGCAGTTGGGGGACTGGAAACACCATATATTTT

j_call: TRBJ1-5
v_call: TRBV5-4
clone_size: -
d_call: -
cdr3_aa: CASSFRDFNQPQHF
cdr3_nt: TGTGCCAGCAGTTTTAGGGACTTCAATCAGCCCCAGCATTTT

j_call: TRBJ1-1
v_call: TRBV7-9
clone_size: -
d_call: -
cdr3_aa: CASSSDGNTEAFF
cdr3_nt: TGTGCCAGCAGCTCCGACGGGAACACTGAAGCTTTCTTT

j_call: TRBJ1-4
v_call: TRBV2
clone_size: -
d_call: -
cdr3_aa: CASSLGGGDEKLFF
cdr3_nt: TGTGCCAGCAGTCTGGGTGGGGGGGATGAAAAACTGTTTTTT

j_call: TRBJ2-3
v_call: TRBV7-3
clone_size: -
d_call: TRBD2
cdr3_aa: CASSLGIAGGTTDTQYF
cdr3_nt: TGTGCCAGCAGCTTAGGTATAGCGGGGGGAACCACAGATACGCAGTATTTT

j_call: TRBJ2-1
v_call: TRBV7-7
clone_size: -
d_call: TRBD1
cdr3_aa: CASSRRQGGVGEQFF
cdr3_nt: TGTGCTAGCAGCAGGAGACAGGGTGGAGTAGGTGAGCAGTTCTTC

j_call: TRBJ1-6
v_call: TRBV18
clone_size: -
d_call: -
cdr3_aa: CASSRDGRNSPLHF
cdr3_nt: TGTGCCAGCTCTCGGGACGGACGAAATTCACCCCTCCACTTT

j_call: TRBJ2-5
v_call: TRBV5-1
clone_size: -
d_call: TRBD1
cdr3_aa: CASSSAGTGNLETQYF
cdr3_nt: TGCGCCAGCAGCTCGGCCGGGACAGGGAATTTAGAGACCCAGTACTTC

j_call: TRBJ2-3
v_call: TRBV10-3
clone_size: -
d_call: -
cdr3_aa: CAISEYSPGGGTDTQYF
cdr3_nt: TGTGCCATCAGTGAATATTCCCCCGGGGGCGGCACAGATACGCAGTATTTT

j_call: TRBJ2-7
v_call: TRBV6-6
clone_size: -
d_call: -
cdr3_aa: CASNQGPRAYEQYF
cdr3_nt: TGTGCCAGCAATCAGGGTCCCAGGGCTTACGAGCAGTACTTC

j_call: TRBJ1-1
v_call: TRBV6-2/TRBV6-3
clone_size: few
d_call: -
cdr3_aa: CASSYFSDLNTEAFF
cdr3_nt: TGTGCCAGCAGTTACTTTTCGGACTTGAACACTGAAGCTTTCTTT

j_call: TRBJ1-2
v_call: TRBV6-1
clone_size: -
d_call: -
cdr3_aa: CASSGFDRMVIRGYTF
cdr3_nt: TGTGCCAGCAGTGGATTCGACAGGATGGTGATTCGTGGCTACACCTTC

j_call: TRBJ1-5
v_call: TRBV27
clone_size: -
d_call: -
cdr3_aa: CASILQGPNQPQHF
cdr3_nt: TGTGCCAGCATACTCCAGGGACCCAATCAGCCCCAGCATTTT

j_call: TRBJ2-3
v_call: TRBV7-9
clone_size: -
d_call: TRBD2
cdr3_aa: CASSLVSGGTDTQYF
cdr3_nt: TGTGCCAGCAGCTTAGTTAGCGGGGGCACAGATACGCAGTATTTT

j_call: TRBJ1-5
v_call: TRBV2
clone_size: -
d_call: TRBD1
cdr3_aa: CASSGDRRLNQPQHF
cdr3_nt: TGTGCCAGCAGTGGGGACAGGCGCCTCAATCAGCCCCAGCATTTT

j_call: TRBJ2-3
v_call: TRBV5-1
clone_size: -
d_call: -
cdr3_aa: CASSSMKPDTQYF
cdr3_nt: TGCGCCAGCAGCTCGATGAAGCCGGATACGCAGTATTTT

j_call: TRBJ2-5
v_call: TRBV15
clone_size: -
d_call: -
cdr3_aa: CATSRDPVGSGQETQYF
cdr3_nt: TGTGCCACCAGCAGAGACCCCGTGGGTAGCGGCCAAGAGACCCAGTACTTC

j_call: TRBJ2-5
v_call: TRBV5-1
clone_size: -
d_call: -
cdr3_aa: CASSVSQGRETQYF
cdr3_nt: TGCGCCAGCAGCGTATCACAGGGCCGGGAGACCCAGTACTTC

j_call: TRBJ1-2
v_call: TRBV19
clone_size: -
d_call: TRBD1
cdr3_aa: CASTNTHGPQGAPNYGYTF
cdr3_nt: TGTGCCAGTACTAACACCCACGGTCCACAGGGGGCGCCTAACTATGGCTACACCTTC

j_call: TRBJ2-7
v_call: TRBV18
clone_size: few
d_call: -
cdr3_aa: CASSPADTYEQYF
cdr3_nt: TGTGCCAGCTCACCGGCCGATACTTACGAGCAGTACTTC

j_call: TRBJ2-3
v_call: TRBV29-1
clone_size: few
d_call: TRBD2
cdr3_aa: CSVDSSGGGTDTQYF
cdr3_nt: TGCAGCGTTGATTCTTCCGGGGGGGGCACAGATACGCAGTATTTT

j_call: TRBJ2-1
v_call: TRBV5-4
clone_size: -
d_call: TRBD2
cdr3_aa: CASSLAGGNNNEQFF
cdr3_nt: TGTGCCAGCAGCTTGGCGGGGGGGAACAACAATGAGCAGTTCTTC

j_call: TRBJ1-2
v_call: TRBV6-6
clone_size: -
d_call: -
cdr3_aa: CASVGTGLDYGYTF
cdr3_nt: TGTGCCAGCGTGGGCACCGGTCTGGACTATGGCTACACCTTC

j_call: TRBJ1-5
v_call: TRBV4-2
clone_size: -
d_call: TRBD1
cdr3_aa: CASRDRENQPQHF
cdr3_nt: TGTGCCAGCAGGGACAGGGAAAATCAGCCCCAGCATTTT

j_call: TRBJ2-1
v_call: TRBV3-1/TRBV3-2
clone_size: once
d_call: TRBD2
cdr3_aa: CASSPRVAGGLNEQFF
cdr3_nt: TGTGCCAGCAGCCCCCGTGTCGCGGGGGGGCTCAATGAGCAGTTCTTC

j_call: TRBJ1-1
v_call: TRBV7-9
clone_size: -
d_call: -
cdr3_aa: CASSPSGGAEAFF
cdr3_nt: TGTGCCAGCAGCCCCAGTGGGGGGGCTGAAGCTTTCTTT

j_call: TRBJ1-5
v_call: TRBV28
clone_size: -
d_call: -
cdr3_aa: CASSTSAGDGEPQHF
cdr3_nt: TGTGCCAGCAGTACATCCGCGGGGGACGGGGAGCCCCAGCATTTT

j_call: TRBJ1-6
v_call: TRBV5-1
clone_size: -
d_call: TRBD1
cdr3_aa: CASSFETGGNSPLHF
cdr3_nt: TGCGCCAGCAGCTTTGAGACAGGGGGCAATTCACCCCTCCACTTT

j_call: TRBJ1-3
v_call: TRBV19
clone_size: -
d_call: -
cdr3_aa: CASSDRSSSGNTIYF
cdr3_nt: TGTGCCAGTTCAGACAGGTCGAGCTCTGGAAACACCATATATTTT

j_call: TRBJ2-4
v_call: TRBV23-1
clone_size: -
d_call: TRBD2
cdr3_aa: CASSQGTSVFDIQYF
cdr3_nt: TGCGCCAGCAGTCAAGGGACTAGCGTCTTTGACATTCAGTACTTC

j_call: TRBJ2-5
v_call: TRBV3-1/TRBV3-2
clone_size: -
d_call: TRBD2
cdr3_aa: CASSQDLAGEETQYF
cdr3_nt: TGTGCCAGCAGCCAAGATCTAGCGGGGGAGGAGACCCAGTACTTC

j_call: TRBJ2-1
v_call: TRBV6-2/TRBV6-3
clone_size: -
d_call: -
cdr3_aa: CASSDPLRGQFF
cdr3_nt: TGTGCCAGCAGTGACCCGCTACGGGGGCAGTTCTTC

j_call: TRBJ1-2
v_call: TRBV29-1
clone_size: -
d_call: -
cdr3_aa: CSVAGPVNRYGYTF
cdr3_nt: TGCAGCGTTGCGGGACCGGTTAATCGCTATGGCTACACCTTC

j_call: TRBJ2-7
v_call: TRBV13
clone_size: -
d_call: -
cdr3_aa: CASSLAGGPVREQYF
cdr3_nt: TGTGCCAGCAGCTTAGCGGGGGGCCCTGTGCGCGAGCAGTACTTC

j_call: TRBJ1-1
v_call: TRBV7-6
clone_size: -
d_call: -
cdr3_aa: CASSLDRGVGEAFF
cdr3_nt: TGTGCCAGCAGCTTAGACCGGGGGGTCGGTGAAGCTTTCTTT

j_call: TRBJ2-7
v_call: TRBV5-1
clone_size: -
d_call: TRBD2
cdr3_aa: CASSLSGEWYEQYF
cdr3_nt: TGCGCCAGCAGCCTTAGCGGGGAATGGTACGAGCAGTACTTC

j_call: TRBJ2-1
v_call: TRBV19
clone_size: -
d_call: -
cdr3_aa: CASSTQTGPNEQFF
cdr3_nt: TGTGCCAGTAGTACCCAGACGGGACCAAATGAGCAGTTCTTC

j_call: TRBJ2-7
v_call: TRBV18
clone_size: -
d_call: TRBD1
cdr3_aa: CASSPYRGGEQYF
cdr3_nt: TGTGCCAGCTCACCCTACAGGGGTGGGGAGCAGTACTTC

j_call: TRBJ2-5
v_call: TRBV29-1
clone_size: -
d_call: -
cdr3_aa: CSASFETQYF
cdr3_nt: TGCAGCGCGTCGTTCGAGACCCAGTACTTC

j_call: TRBJ2-5
v_call: TRBV5-4
clone_size: -
d_call: TRBD1
cdr3_aa: CASSFGTGDGETQYF
cdr3_nt: TGTGCCAGCAGCTTTGGGACAGGGGACGGAGAGACCCAGTACTTC

j_call: TRBJ2-7
v_call: TRBV30
clone_size: -
d_call: TRBD2
cdr3_aa: CAWSDRGVYEQYF
cdr3_nt: TGTGCCTGGAGCGACCGGGGGGTCTACGAGCAGTACTTC

j_call: TRBJ2-7
v_call: TRBV5-1
clone_size: -
d_call: -
cdr3_aa: CASSWDKPYEQYF
cdr3_nt: TGCGCCAGCAGCTGGGACAAGCCCTACGAGCAGTACTTC

j_call: TRBJ1-2
v_call: TRBV9
clone_size: -
d_call: TRBD1
cdr3_aa: CASSAYGQGRNYGYTF
cdr3_nt: TGTGCCAGCAGCGCCTACGGACAGGGGCGGAACTATGGCTACACCTTC

j_call: TRBJ1-1
v_call: TRBV12-3/TRBV12-4
clone_size: -
d_call: TRBD1
cdr3_aa: CASSGQVFTEAFF
cdr3_nt: TGTGCCAGCAGTGGACAGGTCTTCACTGAAGCTTTCTTT

j_call: TRBJ1-4
v_call: TRBV12-3/TRBV12-4
clone_size: -
d_call: -
cdr3_aa: CASSFNSNEKLFF
cdr3_nt: TGTGCCAGCAGTTTTAACAGTAATGAAAAACTGTTTTTT

j_call: TRBJ2-3
v_call: TRBV15
clone_size: -
d_call: -
cdr3_aa: CATSREGILSTDTQYF
cdr3_nt: TGTGCCACCAGCAGAGAGGGTATTTTGTCCACAGATACGCAGTATTTT

j_call: TRBJ2-7
v_call: TRBV19
clone_size: -
d_call: -
cdr3_aa: CASSSMKSYEQYF
cdr3_nt: TGTGCCAGTAGTTCCATGAAATCCTACGAGCAGTACTTC

j_call: TRBJ2-2
v_call: TRBV7-3
clone_size: -
d_call: TRBD1
cdr3_aa: CASSLSTQGTGELFF
cdr3_nt: TGTGCCAGCAGCTTAAGTACACAGGGGACCGGGGAGCTGTTTTTT

j_call: TRBJ1-4
v_call: TRBV27
clone_size: once
d_call: TRBD1
cdr3_aa: CASSKQGQGEKLFF
cdr3_nt: TGTGCCAGCAGCAAACAGGGGCAAGGGGAAAAACTGTTTTTT

j_call: TRBJ2-2
v_call: TRBV3-1/TRBV3-2
clone_size: -
d_call: TRBD1
cdr3_aa: CASSTGTGGAGGELFF
cdr3_nt: TGTGCCAGCAGCACAGGGACAGGGGGCGCGGGCGGGGAGCTGTTTTTT